These 5 T cell receptor delta chains share one sample of origin, sequenced in a study of delta chain sequences of gamma delta T cells. TCRdb ran CATT on the 5' RACE reads. The sample has fewer than 900 delta-chain clones, approximately 9.3% seen once; the top ten hold approximately 63%. The specimen sequenced was either unsorted cells or a sorted T cell fraction (not recorded which). All receptors come from a human donor in good health.

This clone was recorded a few times. This likely came from a read error, as a far larger clone is one base away. This same CDR3 is encoded by further DNA sequences in the sample. The J gene is TRDJ4; the V gene was not called; whether TRDD3, the table's D call, matches the DNA was not checked. The CDR3 length is 25 residues. The CDR3 region is CARFASWGMCFIVPSVGLTGGPLIF. The CDR3 bases are TGTGCTCGTTTCGCATCTTGGGGGATGTGTTTCATCGTGCCTTCCGTCGGCTTAACTGGGGGACCCCTGATCTTT.

Only a few counts were recorded for this clone. This is likely an artifact of a read error, given a far larger clone one base away. The identical CDR3 is also encoded by other nucleotide sequences in the sample. V usage is TRDV1 and J usage is TRDJ1; 8 bases map to TRDD3. Per the germline V gene, CDR1 is TSWWSYY and CDR2 is QGS. The CDR3 spans 20 residues. The chain's CDR3 is CALGNFGKNWGVTYTDKLIF. CDR3 sequence (DNA): TGTGCTCTTGGGAACTTCGGAAAGAACTGGGGGGTGACCTACACCGATAAACTCATTTTT.

This clone showed up just a few times. The mismatch at residue 13 between this DNA's translation and the TCRdb protein of a much larger clone likely reflects a read error; the protein shown is translated from the DNA. V and J are TRDV2 and TRDJ1, with 12 bases matching TRDD3. The CDR3 extends over 17 amino acids. In germline, CDR1 is GEAIGNYY, CDR2 EKD. The CDR3: CACDPVGTGGYTNKLIF. The CDR3 nucleotides are TGTGCCTGTGACCCAGTGGGCACTGGGGGATACACCAATAAACTCATCTTT.

This clone was seen more than once but under ten times. TCRdb's protein for this DNA is that of a much larger clone and differs from the translation at residue 5, likely a read error; the protein shown is the DNA translation. Within the sample, other DNA sequences also encode this same CDR3. The chain couples TRDV1 to TRDJ1; 7 positions agree with TRDD3. Germline CDR1 is TSWWSYY and CDR2 is QGS. CDR3 length equals 18 residues. The CDR3, as DNA: TGCGCTCTTGGGTCTCTACGTTCCAGAATTACTGGGGATGAGGAACTCATCTTT. This sequence encodes CALGSLRSRITGDEELIF.

This clone was recorded a few times. A far larger clone lies a single base away; this is likely a read error. The sample carries other DNA sequences with the same CDR3. V gene TRDV2 combines with J gene TRDJ1; tentatively, D is TRDD3 (5 bases). This CDR3 is 15 amino acids long. The germline gives CDR1 GEAIGNYY, CDR2 EKD. The CDR3 sequence is CACYPLGTYTDKLIF. CDR3 DNA sequence: TGTGCCTGTTATCCCTTGGGGACGTACACCGATAAACTCATTTTT.